The source of this TCR beta chain is a study of response to subunit inactivated influenza vaccine (dated by TCRdb to 2016 to 2019). A note on the overall study: The study used deep quantitative T cell receptor repertoire profiling to track responses to a trivalent subunit inactivated influenza vaccine.

The paper as a whole reports these results and caveats: It was suggested by the authors that each seasonal influenza vaccination may recruit only a limited number of new T cells.

As to this clonotype: The clone's antigen remains unknown. Base qualities are missing; no much larger clone stands one base away.

Reading the germline V gene gives CDR1 LGHNA and CDR2 YSLEER. The CDR3, from cysteine to phenylalanine, totals 15 residues. The retained sequence is limited to the CDR3, 45 bases, with the frame set at the first base. Ends trimmed: V by 3 bases, J by 10 bases; bases unmatched to a gene: 12. Libraries were prepared through RT-PCR. TCRdb shows the sequencer as Illumina HiSeq 2500. TCRdb cleaned the public reads at Q25 with fastp, built clones with MiXCR and kept in-frame beta chains. All rows with the same CDR3 protein become a single entry with the most common DNA and genes. The sample table records 450,000 to 550,000 distinct CDR3 sequences; about 25% of these occur just once. 1.5% to 2% of the sample rests with the top ten.

Sequences were derived from CD4+ T cells sorted from PBMCs, sampled more than 4 days after vaccination. Recombination linked TRBV4-3 to TRBJ2-1, with 7 bases matching TRBD1. The TCR comes from a man aged 50-60 years who received an inactivated influenza vaccine. Donor details come from another sample of the same person, matched by shared clones. Here is the DNA: TGCGCCAGCAGCCACCGATTTCAGGGGGATGGCGAGCAGTTCTTC. It specifies CASSHRFQGDGEQFF.